Below, one TCR beta chain is given with its context. The antigen is unknown. The data stem from a study of vaccination effects on CD4 cells after COVID-19. Sequencing was performed with immunoSEQ multiplex PCR; in TCRdb, only in-frame clones are kept and a portion is missing. The sample consists of more than 60,000 clones, 72% of them appearing once. The authors isolated CD4+ T cells after around 9 days of culture. The TCR was taken from a human donor who had a prior SARS-CoV-2 infection. Material: CD4+ T cells from PBMCs cultured without peptide, obtained before COVID-19 vaccination.

The DNA of the CDR3 is TGTGCCACCAGCGCAGACAGGGGAAGGACTGAAGCTTTCTTT. Residues: CATSADRGRTEAFF. This chain connects TRBV15 to TRBJ1-1, with 8 bases that match TRBD1. With V trimmed by 5 bases and J by 5 bases, 7 bases remained unmatched. The CDR3 totals 14 residues. The germline gives CDR1 LNHNV, CDR2 YYDKDF (reference sequence).